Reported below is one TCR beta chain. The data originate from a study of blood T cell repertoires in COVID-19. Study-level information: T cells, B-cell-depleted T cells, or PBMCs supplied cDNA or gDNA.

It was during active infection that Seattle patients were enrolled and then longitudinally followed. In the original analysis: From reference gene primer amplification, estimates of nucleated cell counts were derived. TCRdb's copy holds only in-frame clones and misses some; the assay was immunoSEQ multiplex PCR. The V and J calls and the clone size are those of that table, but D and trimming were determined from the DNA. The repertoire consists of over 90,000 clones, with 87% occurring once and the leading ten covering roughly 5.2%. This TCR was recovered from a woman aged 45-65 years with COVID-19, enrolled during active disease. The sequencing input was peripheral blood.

CDR3 coding DNA: TGCAGCGTTGTCAGGGGGAGCTCCTACAATGAGCAGTTCTTC. Translation: CSVVRGSSYNEQFF. The V and J genes are TRBV29-1 and TRBJ2-1; 7 bases line up with TRBD1. The CDR3 is 14 amino acids. Germline V gene sequence: CDR1 SQVTM, CDR2 ANQGSEA. Trimming removed 4 bases from V and 0 bases from J; junction bases left unmatched: 3.